One and the same sample provided the 14 T cell receptor beta chains below, sequenced in a study of response to subunit inactivated influenza vaccine. TCRdb re-analysed the RT-PCR reads in MiXCR, keeping a single row per CDR3 protein. The sample lists about 620,000 distinct CDR3 sequences, 10% to 15% occurring once. The sample was PBMCs from blood, taken on the day of vaccination. The receptors originated from a man aged 45-60 years who received an inactivated influenza vaccine.

The V and J genes are TRBV20-1 and TRBJ2-1, with 8 bases aligning to TRBD2. The CDR3 spans 15 residues. Germline V lookup: CDR1 DFQATT, CDR2 SNEGSKA (reference sequence). Losses at the gene ends were 1 base for V and 6 bases for J; bases not matched to a gene: 8. The CDR3, as DNA: TGCAGTGCTAGAGTAGGTAGCGGGGACCCCAATGAGCAGTTCTTC. This sequence encodes CSARVGSGDPNEQFF.

The J gene is TRBJ2-5, the V gene TRBV4-2; 12 bases agree with TRBD2. Germline V gives CDR1 LGHNA, CDR2 YNFKEQ. This CDR3 is 17 amino acids long. V lost 0 bases, J lost 4 bases, and 6 bases stayed unmatched. The DNA for the CDR3 is TGTGCCAGCAGCCAAGAAGTGACTAGCGGGGGCACAGAGACCCAGTACTTC. This sequence encodes CASSQEVTSGGTETQYF.

The V call is TRBV20-1, the J call TRBJ2-1; 7 bases agree with TRBD2. There are 15 residues in the CDR3. The germline CDR1 and CDR2 sequences are DFQATT and SNEGSKA (reference sequence). The ends lost 1 base at V and 7 bases at J; junction bases unmatched: 10. The chain's CDR3 is CSARAPSGTKNEQFF. CDR3 sequence (DNA): TGCAGTGCTAGAGCTCCATCAGGGACTAAGAATGAGCAGTTCTTC.

V is TRBV5-1 and J is TRBJ2-1, with 9 bases that match TRBD2. Germline trimming cut 4 bases from V and 7 bases from J; bases unmatched to any gene: 9. The CDR3 consists of 15 residues. The V gene's germline CDR1 is SGHRS and CDR2 YFSETQ. The CDR3 is CASSISGGTGNEQFF. CDR3 nucleotide sequence: TGCGCCAGCAGCATTAGCGGGGGCACGGGGAATGAGCAGTTCTTC.

This clonotype has only a few counts. The CDR3 DNA is TGTGCCAGCAGCGTAGGTACGGATTCACCCCTCCACTTT. This encodes CASSVGTDSPLHF. This sequence joins TRBV9 and TRBJ1-6; D not certain. Germline CDR1 SGDLS, CDR2 YYNGEE. With 0 bases removed from V and 8 bases from J, the gap between germline ends came to 6 bases. The CDR3 has 13 amino acids.

V is TRBV12-3 or TRBV12-4 and J is TRBJ2-7; TRBD1 aligns across 7 bases. The CDR3 loop spans 13 amino acids. The V and J ends lost 5 bases and 6 bases, in that order; junction bases with no gene match: 7. As DNA, the CDR3 is TGTGCCAGCAGTCAACGACAGGGTGGCGAGCAGTACTTC. This sequence encodes CASSQRQGGEQYF.

The chain has TRBV20-1 and TRBJ2-3; a possible D gene is TRBD2 (5 bases). V was pared by 0 bases and J by 1 base, with 8 bases between. The germline V gene has CDR1 DFQATT and CDR2 SNEGSKA (reference sequence). This CDR3 contains 14 residues. In nucleotides, the CDR3 is TGCAGTGCTAGAGATTCGAGGGGCACAGATACGCAGTATTTT. Amino acids: CSARDSRGTDTQYF.

In regard to this clonotype: A much bigger clone sits one base away, suggesting this may be a read error. The J gene is TRBJ1-1, the V gene TRBV12-3 or TRBV12-4, with D possibly matching TRBD1 (5 bases). Trimming shortened V by 5 bases and J by 10 bases, and 17 bases separated the two germline ends. The CDR3 runs 13 residues. The CDR3 region has the DNA TGTGCCAGCAGTACTGGGGGGATAGGACCAGCTTTCTTT. Encoded protein: CASSTGGIGPAFF.

This chain joins TRBV28 and TRBJ2-2, with 8 bases identical to TRBD1. The germline CDR1 and CDR2 sequences are MDHEN and SYDVKM. J gave up 4 bases and V 6 bases, and 16 bases lay outside the gene matches. This CDR3 has 18 amino acids. CDR3 bases: TGTGCCAGCAGCTTACCCGTTTTTAGACAGGGGCTCACCGGGGAGCTGTTTTTT. Amino acid sequence: CASSLPVFRQGLTGELFF. The complete variable domain, with remaining parts taken from reference TRBV28 and TRBJ2-2, reads DVKVTQSSRYLVKRTGEKVFLECVQDMDHENMFWYRQDPGLGLRLIYFSYDVKMKEKGDIPEGYSVSREKKERFSLILESASTNQTSMYLCASSLPVFRQGLTGELFFGEGSRLTVL.

This clonotype turned up a few times. The rearrangement joins TRBV30 to TRBJ2-1; D ambiguous. CDR3 length: 14 residues. Trimming took 0 bases from V and 7 from J, leaving 13 bases between them. CDR1 and CDR2 (germline): GTSNPN, SVGIG (reference sequence). The CDR3 nucleotides are TGTGCCTGGAGTGTTCCCTTGAGTGGGAATGAGCAGTTCTTC. Amino acid sequence: CAWSVPLSGNEQFF.

This clonotype turned up a few times. The chain couples TRBV18 to TRBJ1-1, with TRBD1 as a possible D gene (5 bases). Trimming stripped 3 bases from V and 10 bases from J, with 15 bases between. CDR1 is KGHSH, CDR2 LQKENI, per germline. This CDR3 has 13 amino acids. In nucleotides, the CDR3 is TGTGCCAGCTCACCCCTTCAGGGAGAGGGAGCTTTCTTT. This encodes CASSPLQGEGAFF.

This clonotype was seen only a few times. V gene TRBV7-3 combines with J gene TRBJ2-3, with D tentatively TRBD2 (6 bases). The CDR3 runs 15 residues. V lost 2 bases and J 6 bases, leaving 15 bases between the germline ends. Germline V gene lookup returns CDR1 SGHTA and CDR2 FQGTGA. The CDR3 loop reads CASSLGGYLLDTQYF. Here the CDR3 DNA reads TGTGCCAGCAGCTTAGGGGGGTATTTGCTGGATACGCAGTATTTT.

The chain uses TRBV11-2 and TRBJ1-3; D remains ambiguous. V was trimmed by 5 bases and J by 0 bases, leaving 11 bases between them. CDR3 length: 15 residues. CDR1 and CDR2 (germline): SGHAT, FQNNGV. This chain's CDR3 is CASSPRASSGNTIYF. For the CDR3, the DNA is TGTGCCAGCAGCCCCCGGGCTAGCTCTGGAAACACCATATATTTT.

This rearrangement joins TRBV5-4 to TRBJ2-1; 8 bases fit TRBD1. The CDR3 consists of 17 residues. Germline V lookup: CDR1 SGHNT, CDR2 YYREEE (reference sequence). The J segment lost 3 bases and the V segment lost 4 bases, leaving 12 bases of the junction unmatched. This CDR3 reads CASSHWPRTGSYNEQFF. In DNA, the CDR3 is TGTGCCAGCAGCCACTGGCCAAGGACAGGGAGCTACAATGAGCAGTTCTTC.